These T cell receptor beta chains were read from a single sample in a study of regulatory and conventional T cells in RAG deficiency. The data were produced by immunoSEQ multiplex PCR, yet TCRdb's version contains in-frame clones alone and is incomplete. The data hold 8,000 to 10,000 clones, with around 94% observed a single time. Sequenced: CD4+ effector T cells sorted from blood. The receptors derive from a human donor with RAG deficiency presenting as severe combined immunodeficiency. Each CDR3 is given with its conserved first and last residue. A D gene is named only where the DNA matches it firmly. Clone size is shown for a subset of rows, as once, few, many or a class of expanded clone.

cdr3_aa: CASSYDGGTDTQYF; cdr3_nt: TGTGCCAGCAGTTACGACGGCGGCACAGATACGCAGTATTTT; d_call: -; clone_size: -; v_call: TRBV6-5; j_call: TRBJ2-3
cdr3_aa: CASSLAAGAYEQYF; cdr3_nt: TGTGCCAGCAGCTTAGCCGCAGGTGCCTACGAGCAGTACTTC; d_call: -; clone_size: once; v_call: TRBV7-2; j_call: TRBJ2-7
cdr3_aa: CASSLHGPGQGSTGELFF; cdr3_nt: TGTGCCAGCTCACTACACGGTCCGGGACAGGGGTCCACCGGGGAGCTGTTTTTT; d_call: TRBD1; clone_size: once; v_call: TRBV18; j_call: TRBJ2-2
cdr3_aa: CASSQRLGTQSSYNEQFF; cdr3_nt: TGTGCCAGCAGCCAAAGACTCGGGACACAAAGCTCCTACAATGAGCAGTTCTTC; d_call: -; clone_size: -; v_call: TRBV14; j_call: TRBJ2-1
cdr3_aa: CASSLADTQYF; cdr3_nt: TGTGCCAGCAGCTTAGCGGATACGCAGTATTTT; d_call: -; clone_size: -; v_call: TRBV7-9; j_call: TRBJ2-3
cdr3_aa: CASSRANTGELFF; cdr3_nt: TGTGCCAGCAGTCGCGCGAACACCGGGGAGCTGTTTTTT; d_call: -; clone_size: -; v_call: TRBV7-2; j_call: TRBJ2-2
cdr3_aa: CASSSTASGANVLTF; cdr3_nt: TGTGCCAGCAGCTCAACAGCTTCTGGGGCCAACGTCCTGACTTTC; d_call: -; clone_size: -; v_call: TRBV7-2; j_call: TRBJ2-6
cdr3_aa: CASSRFTSGSEQYF; cdr3_nt: TGTGCCAGCAGTCGATTTACTAGCGGGAGCGAGCAGTACTTC; d_call: TRBD2; clone_size: -; v_call: TRBV2; j_call: TRBJ2-7
cdr3_aa: CASSEYGSPPYNEQFF; cdr3_nt: TGTGCCAGCAGTGAATATGGGTCGCCGCCCTACAATGAGCAGTTCTTC; d_call: -; clone_size: -; v_call: TRBV25-1; j_call: TRBJ2-1
cdr3_aa: CASSRPRQRETQYF; cdr3_nt: TGTGCCAGCAGCCGCCCCCGACAGCGGGAGACCCAGTACTTC; d_call: -; clone_size: -; v_call: TRBV11-2; j_call: TRBJ2-5
cdr3_aa: CASSVGRGLGETQYF; cdr3_nt: TGTGCCAGCAGCGTAGGCAGGGGGCTGGGAGAGACCCAGTACTTC; d_call: TRBD1; clone_size: -; v_call: TRBV9; j_call: TRBJ2-5
cdr3_aa: CASSLGTVPGELFF; cdr3_nt: TGTGCCAGCAGCCTCGGGACCGTGCCCGGGGAGCTGTTTTTT; d_call: -; clone_size: -; v_call: TRBV7-3; j_call: TRBJ2-2
cdr3_aa: CASSALSGANVLTF; cdr3_nt: TGTGCCAGCAGTGCCCTCTCTGGGGCCAACGTCCTGACTTTC; d_call: -; clone_size: -; v_call: TRBV27; j_call: TRBJ2-6
cdr3_aa: CASSQEGRSYGYTF; cdr3_nt: TGCGCCAGCAGCCAAGAGGGGCGTAGCTATGGCTACACCTTC; d_call: -; clone_size: -; v_call: TRBV4-3; j_call: TRBJ1-2
cdr3_aa: CASSLGAGERGYTF; cdr3_nt: TGTGCCAGCAGCTTAGGTGCCGGGGAGCGGGGCTACACCTTC; d_call: -; clone_size: -; v_call: TRBV7-9; j_call: TRBJ1-2
cdr3_aa: CASSPDRVGINEQFF; cdr3_nt: TGTGCCAGCAGTCCGGACAGGGTGGGGATAAATGAGCAGTTCTTC; d_call: TRBD1; clone_size: -; v_call: TRBV7-6; j_call: TRBJ2-1
cdr3_aa: CASRKIGRWETQYF; cdr3_nt: TGTGCCAGCAGAAAGATAGGGAGGTGGGAGACCCAGTACTTC; d_call: -; clone_size: once; v_call: TRBV6-5; j_call: TRBJ2-5
cdr3_aa: CSARTNYGYTF; cdr3_nt: TGCAGTGCTAGGACAAACTATGGCTACACCTTC; d_call: -; clone_size: -; v_call: TRBV20-1; j_call: TRBJ1-2
cdr3_aa: CATSRDPVAGLLSTDTQYF; cdr3_nt: TGTGCCACCAGCAGAGATCCCGTGGCGGGGCTACTTAGCACAGATACGCAGTATTTT; d_call: -; clone_size: -; v_call: TRBV15; j_call: TRBJ2-3
cdr3_aa: CASSYGTGGYEQYF; cdr3_nt: TGTGCCAGCAGTTACGGGACAGGGGGCTACGAGCAGTACTTC; d_call: TRBD1; clone_size: -; v_call: TRBV6-6; j_call: TRBJ2-7
cdr3_aa: CASSLVTGGYQETQYF; cdr3_nt: TGTGCCAGCAGCTTAGTGACAGGGGGGTACCAAGAGACCCAGTACTTC; d_call: TRBD1; clone_size: -; v_call: TRBV11-2; j_call: TRBJ2-5
cdr3_aa: CASSLAGFNEQYF; cdr3_nt: TGTGCCAGCAGCTTAGCGGGGTTCAACGAGCAGTACTTC; d_call: -; clone_size: -; v_call: TRBV7-2; j_call: TRBJ2-7
cdr3_aa: CASSTDLRGAGANVLTF; cdr3_nt: TGTGCCAGCAGCACCGACCTCAGGGGGGCAGGGGCCAACGTCCTGACTTTC; d_call: -; clone_size: -; v_call: TRBV4-2; j_call: TRBJ2-6
cdr3_aa: CAITPSSATSYNEQFF; cdr3_nt: TGTGCCATCACACCCTCTAGCGCGACAAGCTACAATGAGCAGTTCTTC; d_call: -; clone_size: -; v_call: TRBV10-3; j_call: TRBJ2-1
cdr3_aa: CAWSRDRGTDTQYF; cdr3_nt: TGTGCCTGGAGTCGGGACAGGGGGACAGATACGCAGTATTTT; d_call: TRBD1; clone_size: -; v_call: TRBV30; j_call: TRBJ2-3
cdr3_aa: CSADADTQYF; cdr3_nt: TGCAGTGCAGACGCAGATACGCAGTATTTT; d_call: -; clone_size: -; v_call: TRBV20-1; j_call: TRBJ2-3
cdr3_aa: CASSQRVQETQYF; cdr3_nt: TGTGCCAGCAGCCAAAGGGTCCAAGAGACCCAGTACTTC; d_call: -; clone_size: -; v_call: TRBV7-8; j_call: TRBJ2-5
cdr3_aa: CASSARTDGTEAFF; cdr3_nt: TGTGCCAGCAGTGCTCGTACTGATGGTACTGAAGCTTTCTTT; d_call: -; clone_size: -; v_call: TRBV6-1; j_call: TRBJ1-1
cdr3_aa: CATSRVGGNPKQAFF; cdr3_nt: TGTGCCACCAGCAGAGTTGGAGGTAACCCGAAACAAGCTTTCTTT; d_call: -; clone_size: -; v_call: TRBV15; j_call: TRBJ1-1
cdr3_aa: CAIRRQGGNEQYF; cdr3_nt: TGTGCCATCCGTAGACAGGGGGGAAACGAGCAGTACTTC; d_call: TRBD1; clone_size: -; v_call: TRBV10-3; j_call: TRBJ2-7
cdr3_aa: CASSQGTEETQYF; cdr3_nt: TGCGCCAGCAGCCAAGGGACAGAAGAGACCCAGTACTTC; d_call: -; clone_size: -; v_call: TRBV4-3; j_call: TRBJ2-5
cdr3_aa: CASSPPGTGVFEQFF; cdr3_nt: TGTGCCAGCAGCCCGCCCGGGACAGGGGTTTTTGAGCAGTTCTTC; d_call: TRBD1; clone_size: once; v_call: TRBV7-3; j_call: TRBJ2-1
cdr3_aa: CASSLGIDREQFF; cdr3_nt: TGTGCCAGCAGCTTGGGGATTGACAGAGAACAGTTCTTC; d_call: -; clone_size: -; v_call: TRBV5-4; j_call: TRBJ2-1
cdr3_aa: CASSQAGGGLNQPQHF; cdr3_nt: TGTGCCAGCAGCCAAGCGGGAGGGGGCCTCAATCAGCCCCAGCATTTT; d_call: TRBD1; clone_size: -; v_call: TRBV4-2; j_call: TRBJ1-5
cdr3_aa: CASFRAYTEAFF; cdr3_nt: TGTGCCAGCTTCAGGGCTTACACTGAAGCTTTCTTT; d_call: -; clone_size: -; v_call: TRBV2; j_call: TRBJ1-1
cdr3_aa: CASSGHNYGYTF; cdr3_nt: TGTGCCAGCAGTGGACATAACTATGGCTACACCTTC; d_call: -; clone_size: -; v_call: TRBV6-1; j_call: TRBJ1-2
cdr3_aa: CASSYWRVGIQYF; cdr3_nt: TGTGCCAGCAGTTACTGGAGGGTTGGCATTCAGTACTTC; d_call: -; clone_size: -; v_call: TRBV6-5; j_call: TRBJ2-4
cdr3_aa: CASSSPRDGSYEQYF; cdr3_nt: TGTGCCAGCAGTTCCCCCCGGGACGGCTCCTACGAGCAGTACTTC; d_call: -; clone_size: -; v_call: TRBV6-5; j_call: TRBJ2-7
cdr3_aa: CSARDREKLFF; cdr3_nt: TGCAGTGCTAGAGATCGGGAAAAACTGTTTTTT; d_call: -; clone_size: once; v_call: TRBV20-1; j_call: TRBJ1-4
cdr3_aa: CAISQRRDPNQPQHF; cdr3_nt: TGTGCCATCAGTCAACGCCGGGACCCCAATCAGCCCCAGCATTTT; d_call: -; clone_size: -; v_call: TRBV10-3; j_call: TRBJ1-5
cdr3_aa: CASSQVSGGLAKNIQYF; cdr3_nt: TGCGCCAGCAGCCAAGTTTCAGGGGGATTAGCCAAAAACATTCAGTACTTC; d_call: TRBD1; clone_size: -; v_call: TRBV4-3; j_call: TRBJ2-4
cdr3_aa: CASSITYNEQFF; cdr3_nt: TGTGCCAGTAGTATAACCTACAATGAGCAGTTCTTC; d_call: -; clone_size: -; v_call: TRBV19; j_call: TRBJ2-1
cdr3_aa: CAWTTRGRETQYF; cdr3_nt: TGTGCCTGGACCACTCGGGGTAGGGAGACCCAGTACTTC; d_call: -; clone_size: -; v_call: TRBV30; j_call: TRBJ2-5
cdr3_aa: CASSPHPGETQYF; cdr3_nt: TGTGCCAGCTCACCCCACCCCGGGGAGACCCAGTACTTC; d_call: -; clone_size: -; v_call: TRBV18; j_call: TRBJ2-5
cdr3_aa: CASTLTHSGANVLTF; cdr3_nt: TGTGCCAGTACCCTGACCCACTCTGGGGCCAACGTCCTGACTTTC; d_call: -; clone_size: -; v_call: TRBV19; j_call: TRBJ2-6
cdr3_aa: CASSVEGVGYGYTF; cdr3_nt: TGTGCCAGCAGCGTAGAGGGGGTCGGCTATGGCTACACCTTC; d_call: -; clone_size: -; v_call: TRBV9; j_call: TRBJ1-2
cdr3_aa: CASSLQNTGELFF; cdr3_nt: TGTGCCAGCAGCTTACAGAACACCGGGGAGCTGTTTTTT; d_call: -; clone_size: -; v_call: TRBV11-3; j_call: TRBJ2-2
cdr3_aa: CSVAGGPETQYF; cdr3_nt: TGCAGCGTTGCAGGGGGCCCAGAGACCCAGTACTTC; d_call: TRBD1; clone_size: -; v_call: TRBV29-1; j_call: TRBJ2-5
cdr3_aa: CASSLTGGSGNTIYF; cdr3_nt: TGTGCCAGCAGTTTGACAGGGGGATCTGGAAACACCATATATTTT; d_call: TRBD1; clone_size: -; v_call: TRBV28; j_call: TRBJ1-3
cdr3_aa: CASSYVQGDYGYTF; cdr3_nt: TGTGCCAGCAGTTACGTACAGGGAGACTATGGCTACACCTTC; d_call: -; clone_size: -; v_call: TRBV6-5; j_call: TRBJ1-2
cdr3_aa: CASSLGGLAETQYF; cdr3_nt: TGCGCCAGCAGCTTGGGCGGACTAGCGGAGACCCAGTACTTC; d_call: TRBD2; clone_size: -; v_call: TRBV5-1; j_call: TRBJ2-5
cdr3_aa: CASSSRTGSEQYF; cdr3_nt: TGTGCCAGCAGCTCCCGGACAGGGAGCGAGCAGTACTTC; d_call: TRBD1; clone_size: -; v_call: TRBV7-3; j_call: TRBJ2-7
cdr3_aa: CASSFGASGQETQYF; cdr3_nt: TGTGCCAGCAGTTTTGGGGCTAGCGGGCAAGAGACCCAGTACTTC; d_call: TRBD2; clone_size: -; v_call: TRBV28; j_call: TRBJ2-5
cdr3_aa: CASSLSYRGNEQYF; cdr3_nt: TGTGCCAGCAGTTTATCGTACAGGGGGAACGAGCAGTACTTC; d_call: TRBD1; clone_size: -; v_call: TRBV27; j_call: TRBJ2-7
cdr3_aa: CASSIIGRFQETQYF; cdr3_nt: TGTGCCAGTAGTATAATCGGCAGGTTCCAAGAGACCCAGTACTTC; d_call: -; clone_size: -; v_call: TRBV19; j_call: TRBJ2-5
cdr3_aa: CASRGQGRGCGNEQFF; cdr3_nt: TGTGCCAGCAGGGGACAGGGGAGAGGTTGTGGGAATGAGCAGTTCTTC; d_call: -; clone_size: -; v_call: TRBV21-1; j_call: TRBJ2-1
cdr3_aa: CASSRLSGSYNEQFF; cdr3_nt: TGTGCCAGCAGCCGGCTTTCAGGCTCCTACAATGAGCAGTTCTTC; d_call: -; clone_size: -; v_call: TRBV4-2; j_call: TRBJ2-1